Sequencing of this T cell receptor beta chain was carried out in a study of response to subunit inactivated influenza vaccine. Study findings and constraints: The authors suggested that every seasonal influenza vaccination recruits few new T cells.

V trimming: 6 bases; J trimming: 6 bases; junction bases outside the gene matches: 4. The CDR3 sequence is 14 residues long. CDR1 MNHNS and CDR2 SASEGT come from the germline V gene. MiXCR, applied by TCRdb to the RT-PCR reads, yields one record per CDR3 protein. The sample holds roughly 760,000 distinct CDR3 sequences, around 20% seen once. This clonotype occurred a few times. The target antigen is unknown. Material: PBMCs from blood, obtained roughly 5 days after vaccination. This TCR came from a man aged 45-65 years who received an inactivated influenza vaccine. This chain joins TRBV6-1 and TRBJ1-4; 10 bases fit TRBD1. The CDR3 loop reads CASSLTGGDEKLFF. The DNA of the CDR3 is TGTGCCAGCAGCTTGACAGGGGGCGATGAAAAACTGTTTTTT.